This entry lists 2 T cell receptor beta chains sequenced from one sample in a study of CD8 T cells in Susac syndrome. With random hexamers, reverse transcription was performed on about 0.5 to 1 ug of RNA. MiXCR, applied by TCRdb to the immunoSEQ multiplex PCR reads, yields one record per CDR3 protein. The sample shows under 200,000 distinct CDR3 sequences, just under 95% of them seen only once. Source material: CD4+ T cells from PBMCs. The receptors here all came from a human donor in good health.

This clonotype was recorded only once. The chain is built from TRBV11-2 and TRBJ1-2, with D uncertain. Germline lookup yields CDR1 SGHAT and CDR2 FQNNGV. V was shortened by 1 base and J by 6 bases, with 9 bases between the two germline ends. The CDR3 extends over 13 amino acids. CDR3 sequence reads: CASSLGVNHGYTF. In nucleotides, the CDR3 is TGTGCCAGCAGCTTAGGTGTGAACCATGGCTACACCTTC.

The CDR3 is CASRDPQGPEAFF. The CDR3 nucleotides are TGTGCCAGCAGGGACCCCCAGGGGCCTGAAGCTTTCTTT. The chain has TRBV12-3 or TRBV12-4 and TRBJ1-1; TRBD1 is a possible D gene (6 bases). Trimming took off 6 bases at V and 6 bases at J, with 14 bases between the two ends. The CDR3 is 13 amino acids.